Given below is one T cell receptor (beta chain) in context. Its specificity is unknown. At one end the junction does not follow the germline gene, possibly because of a read error. The CDR3 loop spans 17 amino acids. Per germline, CDR1 SGHAT and CDR2 FQNNGV. The entry originates in a study of tumor-infiltrating lymphocytes in primary liver carcinoma. At the level of the study: The patients had histopathologically diagnosed primary liver carcinoma, and their disease was treated by surgical resection. Subjects consisted of male and female patients aged 30 to 69 years.

cDNA specific to TCR beta was made from roughly 500 ng of total RNA, with a constant-region primer employed for priming. It was through three nested multiplex PCR rounds of slightly modified ARM-PCR that TCR beta libraries arose. TRBV1-TRBV30 forward primers and a C-beta reverse primer were used in the first two PCR rounds, which each ran for about 10 cycles. TCRdb passed the multiplex PCR reads through MiXCR, listing each CDR3 protein once. This table has about 300,000 distinct CDR3 sequences, around three fifths appearing once. General study results and limits: Tumor specimens were characterized by a significantly higher top-250-clone fraction than blood (p = 0.039). Less overlap was seen in tumor-adjacent and tumor-blood pairs than in tumor region pairs.

They got blood RNA out of unsorted whole blood and also pulled out germline DNA. The clonotype was recovered from a man aged 40-49 years with primary liver carcinoma and hepatitis B virus infection. The chain joins TRBV11-2 to TRBJ2-7; 12 positions agree with TRBD2. Specimen: peripheral blood. DNA of the CDR3: TGTGTCAGCTGCTTAGTCCCTAGCGGGAGGGCTTCCTACGAGCAGTACTTC. It translates to CVSCLVPSGRASYEQYF.